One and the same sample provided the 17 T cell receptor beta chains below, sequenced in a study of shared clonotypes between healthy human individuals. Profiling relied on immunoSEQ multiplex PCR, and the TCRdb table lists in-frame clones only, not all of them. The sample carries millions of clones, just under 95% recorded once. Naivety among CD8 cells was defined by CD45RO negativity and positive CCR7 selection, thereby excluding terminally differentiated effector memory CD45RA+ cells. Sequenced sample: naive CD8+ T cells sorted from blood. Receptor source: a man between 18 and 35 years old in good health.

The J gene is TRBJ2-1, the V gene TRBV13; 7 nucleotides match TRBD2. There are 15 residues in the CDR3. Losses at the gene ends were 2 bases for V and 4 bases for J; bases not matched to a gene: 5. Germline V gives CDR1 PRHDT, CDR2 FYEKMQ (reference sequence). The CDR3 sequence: CASSLTGGLYNEQFF. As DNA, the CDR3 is TGTGCCAGCAGCTTAACGGGAGGCCTGTACAATGAGCAGTTCTTC.

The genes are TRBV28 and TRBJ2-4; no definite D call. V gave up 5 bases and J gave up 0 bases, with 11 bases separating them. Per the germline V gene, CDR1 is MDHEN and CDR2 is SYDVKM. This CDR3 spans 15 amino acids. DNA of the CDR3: TGTGCCAGCAGTATCCCGAGGATAGCCAAAAACATTCAGTACTTC. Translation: CASSIPRIAKNIQYF. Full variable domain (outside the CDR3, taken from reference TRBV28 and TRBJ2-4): DVKVTQSSRYLVKRTGEKVFLECVQDMDHENMFWYRQDPGLGLRLIYFSYDVKMKEKGDIPEGYSVSREKKERFSLILESASTNQTSMYLCASSIPRIAKNIQYFGAGTRLSVL.

The CDR3 bases are TGTGCCAGCAGCTTAAGCCTAGCGGGGTGGGATGAGCAGTTCTTC. Its translation is CASSLSLAGWDEQFF. The chain employs TRBV7-9 and TRBJ2-1; 9 positions agree with TRBD2. There are 15 residues in the CDR3. V was pared by 2 bases and J by 8 bases, with 7 bases of the junction left unmatched. Germline V gives CDR1 SEHNR, CDR2 FQNEAQ (reference sequence).

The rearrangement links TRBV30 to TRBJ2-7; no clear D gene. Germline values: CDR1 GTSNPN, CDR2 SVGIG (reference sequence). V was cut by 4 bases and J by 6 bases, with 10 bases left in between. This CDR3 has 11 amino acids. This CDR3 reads CAWTLKTEQYF. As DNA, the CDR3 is TGTGCCTGGACCCTGAAGACCGAGCAGTACTTC.

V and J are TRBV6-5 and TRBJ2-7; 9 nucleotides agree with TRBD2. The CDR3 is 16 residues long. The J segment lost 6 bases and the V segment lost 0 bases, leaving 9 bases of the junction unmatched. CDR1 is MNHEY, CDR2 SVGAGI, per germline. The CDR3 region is CASSYSVSASGTEQYF. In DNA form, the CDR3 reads TGTGCCAGCAGTTACTCTGTGTCGGCTAGCGGGACCGAGCAGTACTTC.

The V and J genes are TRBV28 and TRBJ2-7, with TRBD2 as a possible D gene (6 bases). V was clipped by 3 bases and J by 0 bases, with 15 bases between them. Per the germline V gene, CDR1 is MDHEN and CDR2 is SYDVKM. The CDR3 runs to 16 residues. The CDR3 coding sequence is TGTGCCAGCAGTTTGTATGGAGGGGAAGCCTCCTACGAGCAGTACTTC. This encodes CASSLYGGEASYEQYF.

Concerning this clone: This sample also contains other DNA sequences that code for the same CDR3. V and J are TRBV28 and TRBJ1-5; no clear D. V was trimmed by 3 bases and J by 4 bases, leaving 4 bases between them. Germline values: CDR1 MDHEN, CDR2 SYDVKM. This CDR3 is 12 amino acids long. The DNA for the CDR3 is TGTGCCAGCAGTTTCGGTAATCAGCCCCAGCATTTT. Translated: CASSFGNQPQHF.

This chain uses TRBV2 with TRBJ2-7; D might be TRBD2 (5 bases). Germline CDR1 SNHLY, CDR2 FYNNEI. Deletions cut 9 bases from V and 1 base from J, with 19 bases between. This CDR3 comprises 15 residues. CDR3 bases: TGTGCCAGTTATCCATGGAATAGCGATTCCTACGAGCAGTACTTC. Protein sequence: CASYPWNSDSYEQYF.

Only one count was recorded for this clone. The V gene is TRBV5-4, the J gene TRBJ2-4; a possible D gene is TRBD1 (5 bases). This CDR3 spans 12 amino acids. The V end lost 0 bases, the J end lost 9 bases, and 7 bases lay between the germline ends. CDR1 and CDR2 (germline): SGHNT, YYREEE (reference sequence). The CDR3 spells CASSLGQSIQYF. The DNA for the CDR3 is TGTGCCAGCAGCTTGGGACAGAGCATTCAGTACTTC.

CDR3 sequence: CASSLRTSGRDYEQYF. The CDR3 bases are TGTGCCAGCAGCCTCCGGACTAGCGGGCGGGACTACGAGCAGTACTTC. The chain combines TRBV5-4 with TRBJ2-7; 11 bases are shared with TRBD2. Germline V gene sequence: CDR1 SGHNT, CDR2 YYREEE (reference sequence). With V trimmed by 4 bases and J by 3 bases, 9 bases remained unmatched. This CDR3 has 16 residues.

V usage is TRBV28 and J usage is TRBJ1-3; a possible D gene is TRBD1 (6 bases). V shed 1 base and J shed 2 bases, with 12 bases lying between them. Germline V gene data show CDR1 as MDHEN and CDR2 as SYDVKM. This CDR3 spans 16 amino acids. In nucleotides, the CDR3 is TGTGCCAGCAGTTTATATGGGGGGGCGCCTGGAAACACCATATATTTT. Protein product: CASSLYGGAPGNTIYF.

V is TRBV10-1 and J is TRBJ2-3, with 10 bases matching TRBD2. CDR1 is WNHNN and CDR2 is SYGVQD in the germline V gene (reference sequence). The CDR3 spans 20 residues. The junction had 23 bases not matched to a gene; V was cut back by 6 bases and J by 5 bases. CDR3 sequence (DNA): TGCGCCAGCAGCTCCGGCCCTATAAGCGGGAGGGCCGATTGGGAAGATACGCAGTATTTT. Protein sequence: CASSSGPISGRADWEDTQYF.

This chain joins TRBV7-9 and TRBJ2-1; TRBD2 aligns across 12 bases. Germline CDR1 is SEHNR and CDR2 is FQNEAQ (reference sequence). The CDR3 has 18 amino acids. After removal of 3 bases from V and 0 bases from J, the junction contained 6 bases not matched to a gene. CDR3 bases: TGTGCCAGCAGCTTCGGACTAGCGGGACCGAGCTCCTACAATGAGCAGTTCTTC. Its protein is CASSFGLAGPSSYNEQFF.

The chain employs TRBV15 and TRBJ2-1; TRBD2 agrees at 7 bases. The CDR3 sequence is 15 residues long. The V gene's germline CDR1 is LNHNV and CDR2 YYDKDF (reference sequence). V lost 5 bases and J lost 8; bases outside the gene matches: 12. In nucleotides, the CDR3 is TGTGCCACCAGCCTACTCCCGGGTGGGAGGGATGAGCAGTTCTTC. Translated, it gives CATSLLPGGRDEQFF.

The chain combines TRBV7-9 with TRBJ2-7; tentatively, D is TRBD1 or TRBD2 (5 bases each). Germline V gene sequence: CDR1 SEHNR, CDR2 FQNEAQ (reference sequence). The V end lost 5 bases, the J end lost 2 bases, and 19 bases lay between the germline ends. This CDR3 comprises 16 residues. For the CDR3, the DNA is TGTGCCAGCAGCCCCCTAGGGACCGTGCCTACCTACGAGCAGTACTTC. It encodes CASSPLGTVPTYEQYF.

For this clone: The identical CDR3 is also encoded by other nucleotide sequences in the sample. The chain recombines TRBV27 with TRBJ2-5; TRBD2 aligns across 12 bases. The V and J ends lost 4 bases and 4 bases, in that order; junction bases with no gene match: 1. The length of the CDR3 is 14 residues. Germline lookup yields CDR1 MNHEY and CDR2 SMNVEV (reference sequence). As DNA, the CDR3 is TGTGCCAGCAGTTCGGGACTAGCGGGAGAGACCCAGTACTTC. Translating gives CASSSGLAGETQYF.

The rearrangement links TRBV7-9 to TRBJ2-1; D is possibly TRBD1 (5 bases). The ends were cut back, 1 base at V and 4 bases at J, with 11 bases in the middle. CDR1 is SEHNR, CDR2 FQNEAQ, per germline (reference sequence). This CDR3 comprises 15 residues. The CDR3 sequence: CASSLGEDTYNEQFF. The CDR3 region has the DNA TGTGCCAGCAGCTTAGGTGAGGACACGTACAATGAGCAGTTCTTC.